One TCR beta chain is described in this entry. Participants were placed into cohorts based on the clinical history they reported. As processed by the authors: Estimated nucleated cell counts came from reference gene primer amplification. TCRdb keeps only in-frame clones here, not all; method: immunoSEQ multiplex PCR. For V, J and clone size, that table is used; D and trimming come from the DNA. The data contain over 250,000 clones, 86% of them seen just once; the ten biggest clones take up over 2%. The source of the sample is a study of blood T cell repertoires in COVID-19. As for the study in general: Samples of COVID-19 (acute and convalescent) were obtained from the United States, Italy and Spain.

Germline V gene sequence: CDR1 MDHEN, CDR2 SYDVKM. V shed 3 bases and J shed 6 bases, with 6 bases lying between them. CDR3 length: 12 residues. The sequence came from a woman between 18 and 30 years old who had recovered from COVID-19. The specimen was PBMCs or T cells enriched from blood (not recorded which). The rearrangement links TRBV28 to TRBJ1-5; D is unresolved. CDR3 protein: CASSFHGQPQHF. The CDR3, as DNA: TGTGCCAGCAGTTTCCACGGTCAGCCCCAGCATTTT.